One and the same sample provided the 20 T cell receptor beta chains below, sequenced in a study of post-analysis software for immune sequencing data. Study observations and caveats: The five TRBV segments detected at higher frequency in patients than in controls included TRBV5-6, TRBV5-1 and TRBV20-1.

Antigens of these TCRs are unknown. Unique molecular identifiers featured in each of the TCR beta cDNA libraries. TCRdb passed the PCR reads through MiXCR, listing each CDR3 protein once. The sample yields 740,000 or so distinct CDR3 sequences, roughly 58% seen once. Material: blood. These receptors were obtained from a girl aged 10-17 years with multiple sclerosis.

V gene TRBV12-3 or TRBV12-4 combines with J gene TRBJ2-1; 8 nucleotides align to TRBD2. V was clipped by 2 bases and J by 1 base; unmatched bases: 4. The CDR3 consists of 16 residues. The CDR3 is CASSLRGGDSYNEQFF. The CDR3, as DNA: TGTGCCAGCAGTTTACGGGGGGGGGATTCCTACAATGAGCAGTTCTTC.

Here the CDR3 DNA reads TGTGCCAGCAGTGATAGGGAGCAGTTCTTC. It yields the protein CASSDREQFF. The V call is TRBV25-1, the J call TRBJ2-1; D is unclear. V was trimmed by 3 bases and J by 10 bases, leaving 4 bases between them. CDR1 is MGHDK, CDR2 SYGVNS, per germline. This CDR3 contains 10 residues.

The V call is TRBV7-9, the J call TRBJ2-7; TRBD2 aligns across 7 bases. The CDR3 has 16 amino acids. After removal of 5 bases from V and 6 bases from J, the junction contained 16 bases not matched to a gene. Germline V gives CDR1 SEHNR, CDR2 FQNEAQ (reference sequence). The CDR3 nucleotides are TGTGCCAGCAGCCGCCAAGTAGCGGGTCGCCGGGGCGAGCAGTACTTC. Translated: CASSRQVAGRRGEQYF.

This clonotype was observed a few times. V usage is TRBV7-8 and J usage is TRBJ2-1; no clear D. The CDR3 covers 13 residues. Germline CDR1 reads SGHVS; CDR2 reads FQNEAQ. With 5 bases removed from V and 6 bases from J, the gap between germline ends came to 11 bases. CDR3 region: CASSPRLLNEQFF. As DNA, the CDR3 is TGTGCCAGCAGCCCGCGCCTCCTCAATGAGCAGTTCTTC.

Comments on this clonotype: Just one base apart from a much larger clone, this may be a read error. The rearrangement joins TRBV7-6 to TRBJ2-1; a possible D gene is TRBD2 (6 bases). Trimming removed 3 bases at V and 0 bases at J, with 9 bases between. Germline V gene sequence: CDR1 SGHVS, CDR2 FNYEAQ. The CDR3 loop spans 15 amino acids. The CDR3 bases are TGTGCCAGCAGCTTCGACGGGAGCTCCTACAATGAGCAGTTCTTC. It codes for CASSFDGSSYNEQFF.

This sequence joins TRBV6-6 and TRBJ2-2; tentatively, D is TRBD2 (5 bases). The germline gives CDR1 MNHNY, CDR2 SVGAGI (reference sequence). The CDR3 is made up of 15 amino acids. The V end lost 6 bases, the J end lost 3 bases, and 14 bases lay between the germline ends. The CDR3 region is CASSPLALYTGELFF. CDR3 in DNA: TGTGCCAGCAGCCCCCTAGCCCTTTACACCGGGGAGCTGTTTTTT.

This sequence joins TRBV7-2 and TRBJ2-4; D tentatively reads TRBD1 or TRBD2 (5 bases each). The J call may be mistaken, given a closer DNA end match to TRBJ2-7. The CDR3 loop spans 16 amino acids. Per germline, CDR1 SGHTA and CDR2 FQGNSA. The CDR3 loop is CASSLVGQGVSYEQYF. DNA of the CDR3: TGTGCCAGCAGCTTAGTGGGGCAGGGAGTATCCTACGAGCAGTACTTC.

The rearrangement uses TRBV20-1 and TRBJ2-1; 11 nucleotides align to TRBD2. Per the germline V gene, CDR1 is DFQATT and CDR2 is SNEGSKA (reference sequence). This CDR3 has 14 amino acids. V lost 5 bases, J lost 10 bases, and 10 bases stayed unmatched. The CDR3 DNA sequence: TGCAGTGCTTGGTTTAGCGGGAGGGCCTGGGAGCAGTTCTTC. This codes for CSAWFSGRAWEQFF.

This clonotype was observed once. One junction end disagrees with the germline gene, perhaps due to a read error. The chain carries TRBV10-3 and TRBJ2-4; D gene unclear. The J call may be mistaken, given a closer DNA end match to TRBJ2-7. The CDR3 totals 12 residues. Germline lookup yields CDR1 ENHRY and CDR2 SYGVKD. CDR3 coding DNA: TGTACCATCAGTGAAGAGACCTACGAGCAGTACTTC. Amino acids: CTISEETYEQYF.

Comment on this clonotype: This CDR3 is missing its conserved last phenylalanine or tryptophan, likely due to a read error. V usage is TRBV15 and J usage is TRBJ2-5, with 12 bases matching TRBD2. Near its end, the DNA agrees better with TRBJ2-7, so the J call may be wrong. Germline CDR1 is LNHNV and CDR2 is YYDKDF (reference sequence). The length of the CDR3 is 17 residues. The CDR3: CATSRELAGGYSYEQYL. The CDR3 DNA sequence: TGTGCCACCAGCAGAGAACTAGCGGGGGGCTACTCCTACGAGCAGTACTTG.

The V call is TRBV7-9, the J call TRBJ2-5; D possibly corresponds to TRBD2 (5 bases). Germline CDR1 is SEHNR and CDR2 is FQNEAQ (reference sequence). With 8 bases removed from V and 2 bases from J, the gap between germline ends came to 9 bases. The CDR3 runs 12 residues. The CDR3 DNA reads TGTGCCAGCCATCGGACTCAAGAGACCCAGTACTTC. It codes for CASHRTQETQYF.

The chain links TRBV20-1 to TRBJ2-5; TRBD2 aligns across 7 bases. The better agreement between TRBJ2-7 and the DNA end casts doubt on the J call. Germline values: CDR1 DFQATT, CDR2 SNEGSKA (reference sequence). The CDR3 has 16 residues. The CDR3 DNA is TGCAGTGCTAGAGATCGGGAGGCAAAAACCTTCTACGAGCAGTACTTC. Translated, it gives CSARDREAKTFYEQYF.

This clonotype was observed a handful of times. V and J are TRBV19 and TRBJ2-7, with a weak D call TRBD1 (6 bases). Trimming left V 8 bases short and J 1 base short, with 18 bases between. The CDR3 covers 15 residues. CDR1 is LNHDA and CDR2 is SQIVND in the germline V gene (reference sequence). The CDR3 sequence is CASGPGQGPSYEQYF. In nucleotides, the CDR3 is TGTGCCAGTGGCCCGGGGCAGGGGCCTTCCTACGAGCAGTACTTC.

The rearrangement links TRBV10-1 to TRBJ2-7, with a possible D match to TRBD2 (6 bases). Trimming removed 5 bases from V and 9 bases from J, with 14 bases in between. Germline lookup yields CDR1 WNHNN and CDR2 SYGVQD (reference sequence). This CDR3 comprises 12 residues. The CDR3 nucleotides read TGCGCCAGCAGTTCGTGGGGACTGGTGCAGTACTTC. Translating gives CASSSWGLVQYF.

This chain links TRBV6-1 with TRBJ1-1; perhaps TRBD1 as D (6 bases). The V end was cut by 8 bases, the J end by 1 base, with 14 bases between. The CDR3 totals 14 residues. Germline loops: CDR1 MNHNS, CDR2 SASEGT. The CDR3 here is CASLGTYKNTEAFF. In DNA form, the CDR3 reads TGTGCCAGCCTGGGGACATACAAGAACACTGAAGCTTTCTTT.

This clonotype was found a few times. This rearrangement joins TRBV10-3 to TRBJ2-7; 7 positions agree with TRBD1. The germline gives CDR1 ENHRY, CDR2 SYGVKD. Trimming cost V 11 bases and J 2 bases; bases outside gene matches: 6. There are 12 residues in the CDR3. The CDR3 region is CAVSGGAYEQYF. The CDR3 DNA is TGTGCCGTTTCAGGGGGTGCCTACGAGCAGTACTTC.

The V call is TRBV5-4, the J call TRBJ2-3, with 7 bases lining up with TRBD2. V lost 3 bases, J lost 7 bases, and 5 bases stayed unmatched. CDR1 and CDR2 from the germline V gene are SGHNT and YYREEE (reference sequence). The CDR3 covers 13 residues. The CDR3 spells CASSSGLDNTQYF. CDR3 DNA sequence: TGTGCCAGCAGCTCCGGACTAGATAATACGCAGTATTTT.

The chain joins TRBV6-2 or TRBV6-3 to TRBJ2-7, with D maybe TRBD1 (6 bases). V lost 6 bases and J lost 5, with 17 bases in between. In germline, CDR1 is MNHEY, CDR2 SVGEGT. The CDR3 has 14 residues. CDR3 nucleotides: TGTGCCAGCAGCCCGAACGTAGGGGGACACGAGCAGTACTTC. This gives the protein CASSPNVGGHEQYF.

This clonotype was counted only a few times. The chain carries TRBV29-1 and TRBJ2-1; 8 nucleotides align to TRBD1. Trimming at V came to 7 bases and at J to 4 bases, leaving 12 bases not matched to a gene. In germline, CDR1 is SQVTM, CDR2 ANQGSEA. The CDR3 spans 15 residues. DNA for the CDR3: TGCAGCGAGGGTCCGCCCAGGGGGCCGTACAATGAGCAGTTCTTC. This codes for CSEGPPRGPYNEQFF.

The V call is TRBV19, the J call TRBJ2-1; D is uncertain. From germline, CDR1 is LNHDA and CDR2 SQIVND (reference sequence). V was clipped by 1 base and J by 2 bases, with 6 bases between them. This CDR3 is 14 amino acids long. CDR3 in DNA: TGTGCCAGTAGTATAGTGCAGCCCTACAATGAGCAGTTCTTC. Amino acids: CASSIVQPYNEQFF.